The 24 T cell receptor beta chains below were found in one sample sequenced in a study of T cell responses to AZD1222 COVID-19 vaccine. TCRdb keeps only in-frame clones here, not all; method: immunoSEQ multiplex PCR. The sample holds 100,000 to 150,000 clones, 90% to 95% seen once. The material sequenced was peripheral blood, taken on day 0 of AZD1222 vaccination. The receptors were sampled from an adult in good health.

The count of this clone is one. The rearrangement joins TRBV6-5 to TRBJ1-6; D unresolved. Trimming pared 0 bases from V and 5 bases from J, leaving 8 bases between. Germline V gene sequence: CDR1 MNHEY, CDR2 SVGAGI. CDR3 length: 15 residues. Here the CDR3 DNA reads TGTGCCAGCAGTTACTCGGCGCAGGATAATTCACCCCTCCACTTT. It codes for CASSYSAQDNSPLHF.

The chain has TRBV6-1 and TRBJ1-5, with 7 bases identical to TRBD1. CDR3 length: 16 residues. V lost 1 base and J lost 0; bases outside the gene matches: 3. Germline assignment: CDR1 MNHNS and CDR2 SASEGT. The CDR3 coding sequence is TGTGCCAGCAGTGAAGGACAGGGTTATAGCAATCAGCCCCAGCATTTT. Translation: CASSEGQGYSNQPQHF.

The rearrangement joins TRBV19 to TRBJ2-2; D not resolved. The V and J ends lost 10 bases and 4 bases respectively, with 16 bases between them. The germline CDR1 and CDR2 sequences are LNHDA and SQIVND (reference sequence). The CDR3 is 14 amino acids. Here the CDR3 reads CATSLTLGTGELFF. The CDR3 region has the DNA TGTGCCACCTCCCTGACTCTCGGCACCGGGGAGCTGTTTTTT.

The V gene is TRBV5-1, the J gene TRBJ2-5; TRBD2 might be the D (6 bases). The V end was cut by 4 bases, the J end by 2 bases, with 12 bases between. The germline V gene has CDR1 SGHRS and CDR2 YFSETQ. This CDR3 has 14 amino acids. The CDR3 region is CASSGGSGQETQYF. In DNA, the CDR3 is TGCGCCAGCAGCGGAGGGTCGGGGCAAGAGACCCAGTACTTC.

In its sample, this clone was seen a few times. The CDR3 DNA is TGCAGCGTTGACGGTTTAAAGGGGACTAGCGGGAGCAATGAGCAGTTCTTC. It encodes CSVDGLKGTSGSNEQFF. The chain recombines TRBV29-1 with TRBJ2-1; 14 bases are shared with TRBD2. Germline loops: CDR1 SQVTM, CDR2 ANQGSEA. V dropped 3 bases and J dropped 6; count of bases not matched to a gene: 10. CDR3 length: 17 residues.

This chain links TRBV19 with TRBJ2-5; TRBD1 aligns across 9 bases. This CDR3 contains 13 residues. Germline trimming cut 5 bases from V and 6 bases from J; bases unmatched to any gene: 4. CDR1 and CDR2 from the germline V gene are LNHDA and SQIVND (reference sequence). Written as DNA, the CDR3 is TGTGCCAGTAGTGGGACAGGGAGAAAGACCCAGTACTTC. This translates into CASSGTGRKTQYF.

The rearrangement joins TRBV7-8 to TRBJ2-3, with 7 bases lining up with TRBD1. The trim removed 3 bases at V and 6 bases at J, leaving 9 bases unmatched. The germline V gene encodes CDR1 SGHVS and CDR2 FQNEAQ. The CDR3 is made up of 15 amino acids. The chain's CDR3 is CASSFGQEAVDTQYF. CDR3 bases: TGTGCCAGCAGCTTTGGACAGGAGGCAGTGGATACGCAGTATTTT. The variable domain in full, with the rest retrieved from reference TRBV7-8 and TRBJ2-3, is GAGVSQSPRYKVAKRGQDVALRCDPISGHVSLFWYQQALGQGPEFLTYFQNEAQLDKSGLPSDRFFAERPEGSVSTLKIQRTQQEDSAVYLCASSFGQEAVDTQYFGPGTRLTVL.

The chain carries TRBV14 and TRBJ2-1; TRBD2 matches 10 bases. Trimming removed 4 bases from V and 9 bases from J; junction bases left unmatched: 12. CDR1 is SGHDN and CDR2 is FVKESK in the germline V gene. The CDR3 is made up of 16 amino acids. The CDR3 loop is CASSPLSGRALGEQFF. The CDR3 DNA reads as TGTGCCAGCAGCCCGTTGAGCGGGAGGGCCCTCGGTGAGCAGTTCTTC.

The chain has TRBV19 and TRBJ2-1, with 8 bases matching TRBD2. Germline-derived CDR1 and CDR2 are LNHDA and SQIVND (reference sequence). The CDR3 is 15 residues long. V lost 4 bases and J lost 4; bases outside the gene matches: 6. CDR3 in amino acids: CASSTPGGAYNEQFF. The DNA for the CDR3 is TGTGCCAGTAGTACTCCCGGGGGGGCTTACAATGAGCAGTTCTTC.

The V call is TRBV7-9, the J call TRBJ2-2, with D unresolved. Germline CDR1 and CDR2: SEHNR and FQNEAQ (reference sequence). This CDR3 is built from 12 residues. Trimming pared 10 bases from V and 3 bases from J, leaving 9 bases between. This CDR3 reads CAITTYTGELFF. CDR3 coding DNA: TGTGCCATAACGACCTACACCGGGGAGCTGTTTTTT.

This clone has only one observation. V gene TRBV2 combines with J gene TRBJ2-3; 9 bases align to TRBD2. V lost 4 bases and J lost 3; bases outside the gene matches: 5. Germline CDR1 reads SNHLY; CDR2 reads FYNNEI. The CDR3 totals 15 residues. Here the CDR3 DNA reads TGTGCCAGCAGTGTAGCGGGAGCCGCGACAGATACGCAGTATTTT. Translation: CASSVAGAATDTQYF.

The chain uses TRBV11-2 and TRBJ2-7; TRBD1 matches 8 bases. V shed 5 bases, J shed 9 bases, and the junction held 18 bases outside the gene matches. The CDR3 extends over 16 amino acids. Germline V gene sequence: CDR1 SGHAT, CDR2 FQNNGV. The CDR3: CASSPPGWGQVVPQYF. In DNA form, the CDR3 reads TGTGCCAGCAGCCCCCCCGGATGGGGACAGGTTGTCCCGCAGTACTTC.

The chain combines TRBV27 with TRBJ2-7; 9 positions match TRBD1. V shed 4 bases and J 3 bases; nucleotides not matched to a gene: 7. The germline V gene encodes CDR1 MNHEY and CDR2 SMNVEV (reference sequence). The CDR3 has 15 amino acids. The CDR3: CASSYADRGHYEQYF. The CDR3 DNA reads as TGTGCCAGCAGTTACGCGGACAGGGGACACTACGAGCAGTACTTC.

The V call is TRBV7-3, the J call TRBJ2-7; D may be TRBD1 (5 bases). Germline loops: CDR1 SGHTA, CDR2 FQGTGA. The CDR3 covers 13 residues. The germline V and J ends were trimmed by 11 bases and 1 base, with 15 bases remaining between them. As DNA, the CDR3 is TGTGCCCCTAACCGAGACAGATCCTACGAGCAGTACTTC. It encodes CAPNRDRSYEQYF. Supplemented by reference TRBV7-3 and TRBJ2-7, the full variable domain reads GAGVSQTPSNKVTEKGKYVELRCDPISGHTALYWYRQSLGQGPEFLIYFQGTGAADDSGLPNDRFFAVRPEGSVSTLKIQRTERGDSAVYLCAPNRDRSYEQYFGPGTRLTVT.

The chain carries TRBV6-5 and TRBJ2-1, with 7 nucleotides matching TRBD2. Unmatched junction bases numbered 15, after V lost 4 bases and J lost 9 bases. Germline-derived CDR1 and CDR2 are MNHEY and SVGAGI. The CDR3 totals 16 residues. The CDR3 region has the DNA TGTGCCAGCAGTTCGATACTGGAGGGAGGGCCAGGTGAGCAGTTCTTC. Protein sequence: CASSSILEGGPGEQFF.

Only one count was recorded for this clone. The chain carries TRBV7-9 and TRBJ2-7, with unresolved D. The germline V gene encodes CDR1 SEHNR and CDR2 FQNEAQ (reference sequence). The CDR3 runs 12 residues. V lost 2 bases and J lost 6, with 8 bases in between. The CDR3 nucleotides are TGTGCCAGCAGCTTAATTTTAGGCGAGCAGTACTTC. Residues: CASSLILGEQYF.

The chain uses TRBV7-9 and TRBJ1-1; 9 bases align to TRBD1. Germline lookup yields CDR1 SEHNR and CDR2 FQNEAQ (reference sequence). CDR3 size: 15 residues. J lost 2 bases, V lost 5 bases, and 6 bases had no gene match. The CDR3 bases are TGTGCCAGCAGCGGCAGGACAGGGGCCAACACTGAAGCTTTCTTT. It is translated as CASSGRTGANTEAFF.

J is TRBJ1-2 and V is TRBV19, with D unclear. The germline CDR1 and CDR2 sequences are LNHDA and SQIVND (reference sequence). CDR3 length: 14 amino acids. The V end lost 2 bases, the J end lost 1 base, and 8 bases lay between the germline ends. This chain's CDR3 is CASSISLGNYGYTF. The CDR3 DNA sequence: TGTGCCAGTAGTATAAGTTTGGGTAACTATGGCTACACCTTC.

As for this clone: The sample holds other DNA sequences that translate to the same CDR3. V and J are TRBV6-4 and TRBJ1-1, with unresolved D. The CDR3 covers 14 residues. V lost 4 bases to trimming and J lost 1 base, with 10 bases between them. Germline-derived CDR1 and CDR2 are MRHNA and SNTAGT. This CDR3 reads CASSASPGNTEAFF. The CDR3 region has the DNA TGTGCCAGCAGTGCCTCGCCGGGGAACACTGAAGCTTTCTTT.

This chain uses TRBV20-1 with TRBJ2-5; D might be TRBD1 or TRBD2, each matching 5 bases. The CDR3 loop spans 12 amino acids. Germline V gene lookup returns CDR1 DFQATT and CDR2 SNEGSKA (reference sequence). Trimming removed 3 bases from V and 2 bases from J, with 7 bases in between. CDR3 sequence (DNA): TGCAGTGCTAGTTGGGGGCAAGAGACCCAGTACTTC. Its protein product is CSASWGQETQYF.

The sample holds one count of this clone. The genes are TRBV12-5 and TRBJ1-1, with 7 bases matching TRBD1. The V gene end was trimmed by 6 bases and the J gene end by 1 base; junction bases not matched to a gene: 5. CDR3 length: 14 residues. Germline V gives CDR1 LGHNT, CDR2 FRNRAP. The chain's CDR3 is CASGPGTENTEAFF. DNA of the CDR3: TGTGCTAGTGGGCCTGGGACAGAGAACACTGAAGCTTTCTTT. Looking up the rest from reference TRBV12-5 and TRBJ1-1 gives the full variable domain: DARVTQTPRHKVTEMGQEVTMRCQPILGHNTVFWYRQTMMQGLELLAYFRNRAPLDDSGMPKDRFSAEMPDATLATLKIQPSEPRDSAVYFCASGPGTENTEAFFGQGTRLTVV.

The chain uses TRBV5-1 and TRBJ1-2; no definite D call. The CDR3 totals 13 residues. The V and J ends lost 3 bases and 5 bases respectively, with 11 bases between them. The germline CDR1 and CDR2 sequences are SGHRS and YFSETQ. The CDR3 DNA reads as TGCGCCAGCAGCTCGTCGGCACTATATGGCTACACCTTC. This codes for CASSSSALYGYTF.

The CDR3: CASSLGRDTEAFF. DNA of the CDR3: TGTGCCAGCAGTTTAGGAAGGGACACTGAAGCTTTCTTT. The J gene is TRBJ1-1, the V gene TRBV12-3 or TRBV12-4; D gene uncertain. This CDR3 has 13 amino acids. V was trimmed by 1 base and J by 3 bases, leaving 6 bases between them.

The chain recombines TRBV29-1 with TRBJ1-2, with D unclear. From germline, CDR1 is SQVTM and CDR2 ANQGSEA. This CDR3 has 10 residues. Between the trimmed V and J ends, which lost 2 bases and 7 bases, there was a span of 5 bases. CDR3 loop: CSVELVGYTF. The CDR3 DNA reads TGCAGCGTTGAATTGGTTGGCTACACCTTC.